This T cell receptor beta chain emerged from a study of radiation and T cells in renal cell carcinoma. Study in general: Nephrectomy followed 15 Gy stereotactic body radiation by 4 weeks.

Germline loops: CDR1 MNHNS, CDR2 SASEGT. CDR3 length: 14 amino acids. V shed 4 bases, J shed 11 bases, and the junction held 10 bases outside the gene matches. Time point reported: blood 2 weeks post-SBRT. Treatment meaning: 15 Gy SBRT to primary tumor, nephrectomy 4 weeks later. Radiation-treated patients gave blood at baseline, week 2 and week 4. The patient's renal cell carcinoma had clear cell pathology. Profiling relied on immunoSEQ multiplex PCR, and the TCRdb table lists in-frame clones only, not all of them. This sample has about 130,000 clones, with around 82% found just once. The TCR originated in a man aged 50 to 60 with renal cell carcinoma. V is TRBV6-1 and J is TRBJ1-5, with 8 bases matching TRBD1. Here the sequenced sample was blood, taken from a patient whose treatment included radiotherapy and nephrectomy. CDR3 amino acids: CASSGGQGTQAQHF. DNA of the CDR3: TGTGCCAGCAGTGGCGGACAGGGTACGCAGGCCCAGCATTTT.